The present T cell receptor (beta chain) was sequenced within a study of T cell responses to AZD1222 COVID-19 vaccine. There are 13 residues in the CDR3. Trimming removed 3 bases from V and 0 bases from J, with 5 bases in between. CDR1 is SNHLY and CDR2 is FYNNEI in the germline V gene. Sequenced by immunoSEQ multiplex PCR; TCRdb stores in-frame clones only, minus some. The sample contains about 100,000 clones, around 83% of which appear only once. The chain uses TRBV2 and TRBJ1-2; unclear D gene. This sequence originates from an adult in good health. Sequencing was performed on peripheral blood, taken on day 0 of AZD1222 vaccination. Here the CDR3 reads CASSDSPNYGYTF. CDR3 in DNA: TGTGCCAGCAGTGACAGTCCTAACTATGGCTACACCTTC.